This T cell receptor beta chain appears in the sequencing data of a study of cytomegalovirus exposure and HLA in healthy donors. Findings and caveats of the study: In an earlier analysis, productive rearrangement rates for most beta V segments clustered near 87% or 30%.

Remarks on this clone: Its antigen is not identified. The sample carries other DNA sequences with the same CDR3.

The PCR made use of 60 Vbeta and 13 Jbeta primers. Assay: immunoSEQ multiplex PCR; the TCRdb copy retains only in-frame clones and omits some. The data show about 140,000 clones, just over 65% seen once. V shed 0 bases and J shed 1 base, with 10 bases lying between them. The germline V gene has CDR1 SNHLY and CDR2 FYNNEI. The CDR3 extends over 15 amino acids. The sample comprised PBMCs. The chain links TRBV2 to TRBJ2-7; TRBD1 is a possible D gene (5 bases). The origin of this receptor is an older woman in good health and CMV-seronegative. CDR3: CASSEAPQVSYEQYF. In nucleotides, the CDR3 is TGTGCCAGCAGTGAAGCCCCACAGGTTTCCTACGAGCAGTACTTC.